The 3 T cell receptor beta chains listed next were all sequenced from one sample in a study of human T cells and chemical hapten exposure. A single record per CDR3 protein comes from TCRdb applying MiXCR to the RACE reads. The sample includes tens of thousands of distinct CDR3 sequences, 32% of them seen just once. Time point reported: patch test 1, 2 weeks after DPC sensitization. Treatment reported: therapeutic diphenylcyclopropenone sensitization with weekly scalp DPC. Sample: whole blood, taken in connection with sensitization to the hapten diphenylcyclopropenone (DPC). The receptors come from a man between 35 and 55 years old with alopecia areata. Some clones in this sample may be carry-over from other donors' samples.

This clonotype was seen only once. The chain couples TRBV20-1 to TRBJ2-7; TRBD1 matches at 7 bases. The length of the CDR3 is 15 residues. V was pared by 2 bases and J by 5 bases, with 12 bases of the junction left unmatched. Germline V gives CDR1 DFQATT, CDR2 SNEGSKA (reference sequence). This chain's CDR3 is CSARTSAGGLNEQYF. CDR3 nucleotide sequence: TGCAGTGCTAGAACTTCTGCAGGGGGTTTAAACGAGCAGTACTTC.

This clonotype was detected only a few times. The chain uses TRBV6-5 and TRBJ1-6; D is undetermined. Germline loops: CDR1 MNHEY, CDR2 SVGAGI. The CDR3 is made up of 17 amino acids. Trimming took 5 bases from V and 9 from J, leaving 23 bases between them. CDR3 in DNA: TGTGCCAGCAGTCGAACCGCGGACCCTCTTAGCGGTTCACCCCTCCACTTT. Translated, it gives CASSRTADPLSGSPLHF.

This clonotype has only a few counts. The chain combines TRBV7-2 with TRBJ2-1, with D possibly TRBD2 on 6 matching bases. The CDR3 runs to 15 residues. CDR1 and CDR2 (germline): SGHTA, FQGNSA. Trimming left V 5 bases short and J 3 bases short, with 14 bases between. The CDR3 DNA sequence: TGTGCCAGCAGCCCATTACGGGAGAACTACAATGAGCAGTTCTTC. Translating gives CASSPLRENYNEQFF.